This is a list of T cell receptor beta chains from one sample in a study of blood T cells in healthy people across ages. In TCRdb, the 5' RACE reads were re-called with MiXCR into one record per CDR3 protein. Of about 780,000 distinct CDR3 sequences in the sample, around half were seen once. Material: blood. The receptors originated from a man older than 75 in good health. The CDR3 runs from the conserved cysteine through the conserved F or W. A D gene is named only where the DNA matches it firmly. Clone size appears in some rows only: once, few, many, or a class for an expanded clone.

- few TRBJ2-6 TRBV28 TGTGCCAGCAATTCAGCGAGGTTTGGGGCCAACGTCCTGACTTTC CASNSARFGANVLTF
- - TRBJ1-2 TRBV12-3/TRBV12-4 TGTGCCAGCAGGCCAGGACTTCTAAGAAGTGGCTACACCTTC CASRPGLLRSGYTF
TRBD2 - TRBJ2-5 TRBV7-2 TGTGCCAGCAGCGCAACACTAGCGGGAAGTCCAGAGACCCAGTACTTC CASSATLAGSPETQYF
- - TRBJ1-2 TRBV19 TGTGCCAGTAGTATCAATGCCAACGAGGATTATGGCTACACCTTC CASSINANEDYGYTF
- once TRBJ2-7 TRBV6-2/TRBV6-3 TGTGCCAGCAGTTCCCAGTGGGAGCAGTACTTC CASSSQWEQYF
- - TRBJ2-2 TRBV2 TGTGCCAGCGTGGGACGCACGAACACCGGGGAGCTGTTTTTT CASVGRTNTGELFF
- few TRBJ2-7 TRBV27 TGTGCCAGCAGTTTTTGGGGGCCCTACGAGCAGTACTTC CASSFWGPYEQYF
TRBD2 - TRBJ2-7 TRBV11-2 TGTGCCAGCAGCTTAAGCACCGGCGGGAGAACGGCTTACGAGCAGTACTTC CASSLSTGGRTAYEQYF
TRBD2 - TRBJ2-1 TRBV6-2/TRBV6-3 TGTGCCAGCAGGCCGGGACTAAGCAATGAGCAGTTCTTC CASRPGLSNEQFF
- few TRBJ2-3 TRBV18 TGTGCCAGCTCACCAGAAGCGAGGGAGAGGGATACGCAGTATTTT CASSPEARERDTQYF
- - TRBJ2-7 TRBV7-2 TGTGCCAGCAGCTTAGGCCCACAGGTTCGCGAGCAGTACTTC CASSLGPQVREQYF
- many TRBJ2-5 TRBV12-3/TRBV12-4 TGTGCCAGCGGATTTGAGACCCAGTACTTC CASGFETQYF
- - TRBJ1-2 TRBV15 TGTGCCACCAGCAGAGATCTTGGAGGTGCTAACTATGGCTACACCTTC CATSRDLGGANYGYTF
- - TRBJ2-7 TRBV5-1 TGCGCCAGCAGCTGGACACTGGAGGTAGGCGAGCAGTACTTC CASSWTLEVGEQYF
TRBD1 - TRBJ2-5 TRBV14 TGTGCCAGCAGCCCACGACAGGGTTGGGAGACCCAGTACTTC CASSPRQGWETQYF
TRBD1 - TRBJ2-7 TRBV27 TGTGCCAGCAGCCGACTTACAGGGGGTTCCTCCTACGAGCAGTACTTC CASSRLTGGSSYEQYF
- - TRBJ2-4 TRBV29-1 TGCAGCGTTGCGGTTGAGGCCAAAAACATTCAGTACTTC CSVAVEAKNIQYF
- once TRBJ2-2 TRBV6-2/TRBV6-3 TGTGCCAGCAGTTACGGGACTTACACCGGGGAGCTGTTTTTT CASSYGTYTGELFF
- - TRBJ1-5 TRBV5-1 TGCGCCAGCAGCTTGGACGCAGGGACTAGCAATCAGCCCCAGCATTTT CASSLDAGTSNQPQHF
- once TRBJ1-6 TRBV6-2/TRBV6-3 TGTGCCAGCACCAAGGACGGAAATTCACCCCCCCACTTT CASTKDGNSPPHF
TRBD2 - TRBJ2-1 TRBV20-1 TGCAGTGCTAGAGAACGGAAGGCGGGGGTTACGAGCTCCTACAATGAGCAGTTCTTC CSARERKAGVTSSYNEQFF
TRBD1 - TRBJ2-5 TRBV7-9 TGTGCCAGCAGCCCAACCGGGACAGGAGTCCTTAGGGTGACCCAGTACTTC CASSPTGTGVLRVTQYF
TRBD2 few TRBJ2-1 TRBV19 TGTGCCAGTAGGTCCGGGAGGGGGAATGAGCAGTTCTTC CASRSGRGNEQFF
- - TRBJ2-1 TRBV3-1 TGTGCCAGCAGCCCGAATAAGGATCTTGAGCAGTTCTTC CASSPNKDLEQFF
- - TRBJ2-5 TRBV7-2 TGTGCCAGCAGTGTCCAGCGGGAGACCCAGTACTTC CASSVQRETQYF
- - TRBJ2-1 TRBV5-1 TGCGCCAGCAGCCCGGGTAGGAGGCGGCGGGAAGAATCCCCTTACAATGAGCAGTTCTTC CASSPGRRRREESPYNEQFF
- - TRBJ2-1 TRBV4-3 TGCGCCAGCAGCCAAGCGATGTACAATGAGCAGTTCTTC CASSQAMYNEQFF
- few TRBJ1-2 TRBV20-1 TGCAGTGCTAGCCCGGACAGATACTATGGCTACACCTTC CSASPDRYYGYTF
- few TRBJ2-1 TRBV9 TGTGCCAGCAGCGTAGGTGGGGGGTTTACCTACAATGAGCAGTTCTTC CASSVGGGFTYNEQFF
TRBD2 - TRBJ2-7 TRBV5-1 TGCGCCAGCAGCTTGCGTCCAGCGGGGAGAGGCCCCCCTGACTACGAGCAGTACTTC CASSLRPAGRGPPDYEQYF
- - TRBJ2-5 TRBV20-1 TGCAGTGCTAGAGACCTGAAGGGCTACCAAGAGACCCAGTACTTC CSARDLKGYQETQYF
TRBD1 - TRBJ2-4 TRBV7-3 TGTGCCAGCAGCTTAAGTTATGCGACAGGGAATGATCAGTACTTC CASSLSYATGNDQYF
- few TRBJ2-3 TRBV4-2 TGTGCCAGCAGCCAATCAGCAGATACGCAGTATTTT CASSQSADTQYF
- few TRBJ2-1 TRBV27 TGTGCCAGCAAAAGACCGGGGGTTGATGAGCAGTTCTTC CASKRPGVDEQFF
- - TRBJ1-2 TRBV12-3/TRBV12-4 TGTGCCAGCAGCACGAGGAACTATGGCTACACCTTC CASSTRNYGYTF
TRBD1 - TRBJ1-2 TRBV7-2 TGTGCCAGCAGCTCCACCCGAGGGGGCGCAGGCTATGGCTACACCTTC CASSSTRGGAGYGYTF
TRBD1 - TRBJ1-2 TRBV7-8 TGTGCCAGCAGCCGACGGGACAGGGGGCGCGGTGACTATGGCTACACCTTC CASSRRDRGRGDYGYTF
TRBD2 few TRBJ2-3 TRBV20-1 TGCAGTGCTAGTAAGCTAGCGGGACTAAATACGCAGTATTTT CSASKLAGLNTQYF
- few TRBJ2-3 TRBV9 TGTGCCAGCAGCTGGGGGGCGGGCTACACAGATACGCAGTATTTT CASSWGAGYTDTQYF
TRBD2 - TRBJ2-7 TRBV15 TGTGCCACCAGCAGCCAAGCGGGAGGGCTCTCCTACGAGCAGTACTTC CATSSQAGGLSYEQYF
- few TRBJ1-2 TRBV7-2 TGTGCCAGCAGCTTAGATCCGGGGAACTATGGCTACACCTTC CASSLDPGNYGYTF
- - TRBJ1-5 TRBV6-5 TGTGCCAGCAAGAGGGGAAGCAATCAGCCCCAGCATTTT CASKRGSNQPQHF
TRBD2 few TRBJ2-1 TRBV4-3 TGCGCCAGCAGCCAGGTCGGTCGGGGGGAGGGCCATGAGCAGTTCTTC CASSQVGRGEGHEQFF
- - TRBJ1-1 TRBV7-9 TGTGCCAGCGGGGTGTTGAGGAACACTGAAGCTTTCTTT CASGVLRNTEAFF
- - TRBJ2-6 TRBV5-1 TGCGCCAGCAGCTTGACGTCGGGACCAAACTCTGGGGCCAACGTCCTGACTTTC CASSLTSGPNSGANVLTF
TRBD2 - TRBJ2-7 TRBV3-1 TGTGCCAGCAGCCAAGATTATAGGAGCGGGAGCTCGGGGCAGTACTTC CASSQDYRSGSSGQYF
- - TRBJ2-4 TRBV20-1 TGCAGTGCTAACCGGAAAAACATTCAGTACTTC CSANRKNIQYF
TRBD1 - TRBJ2-1 TRBV28 TGTGCCAGCAGTCCTACTCCGGGACAGGGGACGAATGAGCAGTTCTTC CASSPTPGQGTNEQFF
- few TRBJ1-5 TRBV30 TGTGCCTGGAACGGGGCAGACAATCAGCCCCAGCATTTT CAWNGADNQPQHF
- few TRBJ1-6 TRBV30 TGTGCCTGGAGTATCAGGGGCACGGATTCACCCCTCCACTTT CAWSIRGTDSPLHF
TRBD1 - TRBJ1-3 TRBV7-2 TGTGCCAGCAGCTCCGGGACAGGGGGAAACACCATATATTTT CASSSGTGGNTIYF
- few TRBJ1-2 TRBV29-1 TGCAGCGTTGAAGATCGGGCTCCCCTAAGAGACGGCTACACCTTC CSVEDRAPLRDGYTF
- - TRBJ2-1 TRBV27 TGTGCCAGCAGAACCTCGGGGGTTAATGAGCAGTTCTTC CASRTSGVNEQFF
TRBD2 - TRBJ2-1 TRBV28 TGTGCCAGCAGTTCTACTAGCGGGAGGGCCGATGAGCAGTTCTTC CASSSTSGRADEQFF
TRBD1 - TRBJ1-5 TRBV20-1 TGCAGTGCACCCACAGGGGGCATGGGCAATCGGCCCCAGCATTTT CSAPTGGMGNRPQHF